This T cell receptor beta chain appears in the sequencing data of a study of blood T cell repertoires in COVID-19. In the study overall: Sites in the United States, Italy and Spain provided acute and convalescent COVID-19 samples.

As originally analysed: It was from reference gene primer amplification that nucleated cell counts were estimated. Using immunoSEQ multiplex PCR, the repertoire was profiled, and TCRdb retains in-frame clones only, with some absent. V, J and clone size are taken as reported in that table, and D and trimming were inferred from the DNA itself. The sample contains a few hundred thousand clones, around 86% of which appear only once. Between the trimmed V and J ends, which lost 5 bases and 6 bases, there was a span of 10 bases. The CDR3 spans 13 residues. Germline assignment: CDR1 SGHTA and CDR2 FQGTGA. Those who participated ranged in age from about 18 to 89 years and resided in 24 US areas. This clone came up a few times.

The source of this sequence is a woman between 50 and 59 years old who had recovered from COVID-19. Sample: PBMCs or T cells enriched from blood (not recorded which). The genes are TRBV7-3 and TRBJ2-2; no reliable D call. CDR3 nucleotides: TGTGCCAGCAGCCCCTCTGCGGCCGGGGAGCTGTTTTTT. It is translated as CASSPSAAGELFF.